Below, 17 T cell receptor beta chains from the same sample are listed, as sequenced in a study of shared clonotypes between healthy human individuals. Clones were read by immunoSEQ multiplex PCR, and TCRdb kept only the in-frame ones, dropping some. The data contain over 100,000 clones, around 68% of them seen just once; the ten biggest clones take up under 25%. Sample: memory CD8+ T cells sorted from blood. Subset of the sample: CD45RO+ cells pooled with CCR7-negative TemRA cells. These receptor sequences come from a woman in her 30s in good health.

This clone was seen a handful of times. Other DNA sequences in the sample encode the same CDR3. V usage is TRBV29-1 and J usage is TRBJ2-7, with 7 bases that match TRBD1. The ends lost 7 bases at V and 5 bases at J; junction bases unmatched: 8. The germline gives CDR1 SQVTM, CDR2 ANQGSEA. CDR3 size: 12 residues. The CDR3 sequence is CSAGMTGNEQYF. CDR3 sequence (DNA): TGCAGCGCAGGTATGACAGGGAACGAGCAGTACTTC.

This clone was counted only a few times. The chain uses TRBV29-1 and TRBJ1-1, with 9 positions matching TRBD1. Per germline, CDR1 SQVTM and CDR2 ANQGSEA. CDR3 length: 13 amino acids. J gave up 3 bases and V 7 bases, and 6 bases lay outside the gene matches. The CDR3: CSAWDRDYTEAFF. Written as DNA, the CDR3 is TGCAGCGCCTGGGACAGGGATTACACTGAAGCTTTCTTT.

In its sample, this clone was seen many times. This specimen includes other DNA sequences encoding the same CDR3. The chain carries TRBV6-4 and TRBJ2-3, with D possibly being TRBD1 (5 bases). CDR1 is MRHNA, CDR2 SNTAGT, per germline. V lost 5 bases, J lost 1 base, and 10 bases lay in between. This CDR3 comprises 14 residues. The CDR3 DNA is TGTGCCAGCAGTAGGGGTGGTGGCACAGATACGCAGTATTTT. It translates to CASSRGGGTDTQYF.

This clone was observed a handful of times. The CDR3 loop is CASSQFGASGSQETQYF. The DNA for the CDR3 is TGTGCCAGCAGCCAATTCGGGGCTAGCGGGTCCCAAGAGACCCAGTACTTC. The rearrangement links TRBV7-9 to TRBJ2-5, with 8 bases that match TRBD2. Per germline, CDR1 SEHNR and CDR2 FQNEAQ (reference sequence). Trimming took 5 bases from V and 1 from J; bases not matched to a gene: 12. The CDR3 runs to 17 residues.

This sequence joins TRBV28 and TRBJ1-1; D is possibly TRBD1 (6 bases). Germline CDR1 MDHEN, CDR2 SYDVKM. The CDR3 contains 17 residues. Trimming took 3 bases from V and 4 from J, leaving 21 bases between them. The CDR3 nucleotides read TGTGCCAGCAGTTTTCCTAAATACAGGGTCTCGGGCACTGAAGCTTTCTTT. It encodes CASSFPKYRVSGTEAFF.

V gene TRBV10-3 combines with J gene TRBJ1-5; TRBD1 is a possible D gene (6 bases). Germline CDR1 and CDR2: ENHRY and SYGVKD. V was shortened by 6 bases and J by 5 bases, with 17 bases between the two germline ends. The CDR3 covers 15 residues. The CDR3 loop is CAISLGGPRDQPQHF. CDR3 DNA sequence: TGTGCCATCAGCCTGGGGGGCCCTCGCGATCAGCCCCAGCATTTT.

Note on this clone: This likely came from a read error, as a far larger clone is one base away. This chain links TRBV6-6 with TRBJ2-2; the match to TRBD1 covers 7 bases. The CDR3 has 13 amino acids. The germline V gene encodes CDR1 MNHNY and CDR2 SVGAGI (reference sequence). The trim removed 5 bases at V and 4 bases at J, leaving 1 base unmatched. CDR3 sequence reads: CASSDRATGELFF. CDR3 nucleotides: TGTGCCAGCAGTGACAGGGCCACCGGGGAGCTGTTTTTT.

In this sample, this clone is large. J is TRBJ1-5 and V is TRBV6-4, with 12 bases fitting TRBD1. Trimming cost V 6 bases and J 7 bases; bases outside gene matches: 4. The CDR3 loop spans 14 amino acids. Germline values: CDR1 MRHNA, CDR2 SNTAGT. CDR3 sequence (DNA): TGTGCCAGCAGGGCCGGGACAGGGGGCCAGCCCCAGCATTTT. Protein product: CASRAGTGGQPQHF.

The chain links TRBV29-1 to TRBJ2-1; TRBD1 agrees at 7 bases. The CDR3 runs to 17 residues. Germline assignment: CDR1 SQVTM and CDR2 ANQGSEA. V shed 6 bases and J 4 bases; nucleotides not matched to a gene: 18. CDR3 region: CSVKGTESGSHYNEQFF. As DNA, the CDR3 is TGCAGCGTCAAGGGGACAGAGAGCGGATCCCATTACAATGAGCAGTTCTTC.

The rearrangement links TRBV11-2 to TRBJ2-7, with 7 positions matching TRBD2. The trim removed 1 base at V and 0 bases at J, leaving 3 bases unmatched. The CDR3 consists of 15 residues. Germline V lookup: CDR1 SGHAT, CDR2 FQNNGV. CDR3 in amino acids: CASSLAAGVSYEQYF. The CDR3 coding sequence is TGTGCCAGCAGCTTAGCGGCGGGAGTCTCCTACGAGCAGTACTTC. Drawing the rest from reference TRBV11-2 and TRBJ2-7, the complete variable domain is EAGVAQSPRYKIIEKRQSVAFWCNPISGHATLYWYQQILGQGPKLLIQFQNNGVVDDSQLPKDRFSAERLKGVDSTLKIQPAKLEDSAVYLCASSLAAGVSYEQYFGPGTRLTVT.

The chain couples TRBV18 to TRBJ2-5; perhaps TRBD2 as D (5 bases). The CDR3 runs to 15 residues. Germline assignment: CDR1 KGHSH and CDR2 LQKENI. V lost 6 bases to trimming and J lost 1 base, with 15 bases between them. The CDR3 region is CASSPAGHSQETQYF. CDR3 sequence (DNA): TGTGCCAGCTCCCCCGCGGGCCACAGCCAAGAGACCCAGTACTTC.

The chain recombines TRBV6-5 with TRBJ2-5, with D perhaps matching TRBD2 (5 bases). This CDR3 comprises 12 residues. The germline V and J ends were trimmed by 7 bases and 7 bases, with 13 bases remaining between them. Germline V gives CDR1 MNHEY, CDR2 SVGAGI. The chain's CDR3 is CASMPPSGTQYF. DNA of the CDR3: TGTGCCAGCATGCCCCCAAGCGGGACCCAGTACTTC.

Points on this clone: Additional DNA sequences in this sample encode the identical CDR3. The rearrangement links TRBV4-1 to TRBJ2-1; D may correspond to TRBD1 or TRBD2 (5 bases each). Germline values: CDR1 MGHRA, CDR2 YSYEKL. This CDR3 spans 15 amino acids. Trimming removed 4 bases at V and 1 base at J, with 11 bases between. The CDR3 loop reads CASSPRGDSYNEQFF. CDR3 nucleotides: TGCGCCAGCAGCCCACGAGGGGATTCCTACAATGAGCAGTTCTTC.

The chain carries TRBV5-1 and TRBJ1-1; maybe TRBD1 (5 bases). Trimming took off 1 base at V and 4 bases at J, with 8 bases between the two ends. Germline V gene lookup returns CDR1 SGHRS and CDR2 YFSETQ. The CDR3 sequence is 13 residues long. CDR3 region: CASSLWGGTEAFF. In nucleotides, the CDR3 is TGCGCCAGCAGCTTGTGGGGGGGCACTGAAGCTTTCTTT.

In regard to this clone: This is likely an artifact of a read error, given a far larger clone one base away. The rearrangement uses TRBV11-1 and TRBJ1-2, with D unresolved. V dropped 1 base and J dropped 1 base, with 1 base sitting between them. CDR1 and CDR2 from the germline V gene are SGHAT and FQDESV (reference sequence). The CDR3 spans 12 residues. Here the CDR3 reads CASSLDNYGYTF. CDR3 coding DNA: TGTGCCAGCAGCTTAGATAACTATGGCTACACCTTC. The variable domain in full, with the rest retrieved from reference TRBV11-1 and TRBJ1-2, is EAEVAQSPRYKITEKSQAVAFWCDPISGHATLYWYRQILGQGPELLVQFQDESVVDDSQLPKDRFSAERLKGVDSTLKIQPAELGDSAMYLCASSLDNYGYTFGSGTRLTVV.

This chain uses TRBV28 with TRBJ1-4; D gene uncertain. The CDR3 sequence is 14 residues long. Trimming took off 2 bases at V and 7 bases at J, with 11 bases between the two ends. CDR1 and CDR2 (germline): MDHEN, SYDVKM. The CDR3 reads CASSLMGWGEKLFF. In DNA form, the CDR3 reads TGTGCCAGCAGTTTAATGGGGTGGGGTGAAAAACTGTTTTTT.

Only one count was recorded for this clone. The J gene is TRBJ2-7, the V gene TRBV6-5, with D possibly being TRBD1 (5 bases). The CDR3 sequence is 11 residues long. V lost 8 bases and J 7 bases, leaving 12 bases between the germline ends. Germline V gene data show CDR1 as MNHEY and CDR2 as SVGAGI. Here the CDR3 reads CASATNREQYF. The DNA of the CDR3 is TGTGCCAGCGCCACCAACAGGGAGCAGTACTTC.